The rows below give T cell receptor beta chains drawn from one sample of a study of vaccination and CD4 T cells after COVID-19. No antigen has been identified for these receptors. Via MiXCR, TCRdb re-called the PCR reads, giving one row per CDR3 protein. The sample records 7,000 to 7,500 distinct CDR3 sequences, approximately 33% being singletons. Input material: CD4+ T cells from blood, cultured in vitro. The receptor set was obtained from a human donor in good health. Both conserved end residues are part of each CDR3. Fields, in order: clone size, V gene, J gene, D gene, CDR3 DNA, CDR3 protein. A D gene is named only where the DNA matches it firmly. A row's size may be missing; if present it is once, few, many or a size class.

size: .; V: TRBV7-2; J: TRBJ1-2; D: .; DNA: TGTGCCAGCAGTCCTCCGGGATTCTATGGCTACACCTTC; CDR3: CASSPPGFYGYTF
size: hyperexpanded; V: TRBV20-1; J: TRBJ1-3; D: .; DNA: TGCAGTGCTGGGGGGAAGGCTGGAAACACCATATATTTT; CDR3: CSAGGKAGNTIYF
size: .; V: TRBV20-1; J: TRBJ1-2; D: TRBD1; DNA: TGCAGTGCTGAAAGGGGACAGTTCAGCTATGGCTACACCTTC; CDR3: CSAERGQFSYGYTF
size: few; V: TRBV12-3/TRBV12-4; J: TRBJ2-7; D: .; DNA: TGTGCCAGCAGCTACAGGGTCTACGAGCAGTACTTC; CDR3: CASSYRVYEQYF
size: few; V: TRBV7-6; J: TRBJ2-1; D: TRBD2; DNA: TGTGCCAGCAGCCATGCCGGGACTAGCAATGAGCAGTTCTTC; CDR3: CASSHAGTSNEQFF
size: .; V: TRBV7-9; J: TRBJ1-6; D: .; DNA: TGTGCCAGCAGCTTCCCTAGGGCACCCCTCCACTTT; CDR3: CASSFPRAPLHF
size: .; V: TRBV20-1; J: TRBJ2-3; D: TRBD2; DNA: TGCAGTGCTGGCCCGGGACTAGCGGGAGGGCCCCAAGTAGATACGCAGTATTTT; CDR3: CSAGPGLAGGPQVDTQYF
size: few; V: TRBV5-4; J: TRBJ2-5; D: .; DNA: TGTGCCAGCAGCTTGGGGCAAGAGACCCAGTACTTC; CDR3: CASSLGQETQYF
size: few; V: TRBV15; J: TRBJ1-2; D: TRBD1; DNA: TGTGCCACCAGCAGAGATTCTTTGGACAGGGCGACTGGCTACACCTTC; CDR3: CATSRDSLDRATGYTF
size: few; V: TRBV7-2; J: TRBJ2-7; D: .; DNA: TGTGCCAGCAGCTTAAGGGGGCTAGCGGCCTACGAGCAGTACTTC; CDR3: CASSLRGLAAYEQYF
size: once; V: TRBV15; J: TRBJ2-1; D: .; DNA: TGTGCCACCAGCAGGGGACACCAGCCATCCTACAATGAGCAGTTCTTC; CDR3: CATSRGHQPSYNEQFF
size: few; V: TRBV6-1; J: TRBJ1-5; D: .; DNA: TGTGCCAGCAGTGAACAAGGGGGCAATCAGCCCCAGCATTTT; CDR3: CASSEQGGNQPQHF
size: .; V: TRBV5-1; J: TRBJ2-7; D: TRBD2; DNA: TGCGCCAGCAGCCTAGCGGGAACCTCCTACGAGCAGTACTTC; CDR3: CASSLAGTSYEQYF